The 29 T cell receptor beta chains in this list originate from one sample, sequenced in a study of blood T cells in healthy people across ages. Alongside a J-beta primer mix, a sample-barcoded 5' primer served in a second PCR lasting about 7 to 12 cycles. TCRdb re-called the 5' RACE reads with MiXCR, one entry per CDR3 protein. The sample comprises approximately 800,000 distinct CDR3 sequences, more than 50% of which are singletons, and around a quarter rests with the top ten. Sequencing input: blood. The receptors originated from a man aged 40-50 years in good health.

The gene calls are TRBV6-2 or TRBV6-3 and TRBJ2-1; D remains unclear. The germline V gene has CDR1 MNHEY and CDR2 SVGEGT. Trimming stripped 2 bases from V and 5 bases from J, with 7 bases between. The CDR3 extends over 13 amino acids. The CDR3 loop reads CASSYANNNEQFF. Written as DNA, the CDR3 is TGTGCCAGCAGTTACGCTAACAACAATGAGCAGTTCTTC.

Concerning this clonotype itself: At one end the junction does not follow the germline gene, possibly because of a read error. The chain combines TRBV7-7 with TRBJ2-3; TRBD2 matches at 8 bases. Germline lookup yields CDR1 SSHAT and CDR2 FNYEAQ (reference sequence). CDR3 length: 16 amino acids. CDR3 sequence (DNA): TGTGCTAGCAGCCCCGGGACTAGGTCTATCACAGATACGCAGTATTTT. Protein product: CASSPGTRSITDTQYF.

This clonotype showed up just a few times. The rearrangement uses TRBV5-7 and TRBJ2-7; D may match TRBD1 or TRBD2 (5 bases each). TRBV5-7 is an ORF, with its function uncertain. The CDR3 totals 12 residues. V gave up 5 bases and J gave up 0 bases, with 6 bases separating them. The CDR3, as DNA: TGTGCCAGCAGTGGGACCTCCTACGAGCAGTACTTC. As protein: CASSGTSYEQYF.

Only one count was recorded for this clonotype. The CDR3 spells CASSLWRANSYNEQYF. The CDR3 nucleotides are TGTGCCAGCAGTTTGTGGAGGGCGAACTCCTACAATGAGCAGTACTTC. The chain carries TRBV28 and TRBJ2-1, with D perhaps TRBD2 (6 bases). The J call may be mistaken, given a closer DNA end match to TRBJ2-7. Germline loops: CDR1 MDHEN, CDR2 SYDVKM. This CDR3 spans 16 amino acids.

V usage is TRBV29-1 and J usage is TRBJ1-2; perhaps TRBD1 as D (6 bases). Germline V gene lookup returns CDR1 SQVTM and CDR2 ANQGSEA. This CDR3 region has 11 residues. V shed 2 bases and J shed 8 bases, with 9 bases lying between them. Written as DNA, the CDR3 is TGCAGCGTTGAATGGACAGAAGGCTACACCTTC. Translation: CSVEWTEGYTF.

As for this clonotype: The junction differs from germline at one of its ends, possibly a read error. The rearrangement uses TRBV24-1 and TRBJ1-2; no definite D call. CDR1 KGHDR and CDR2 SFDVKD come from the germline V gene. This CDR3 has 13 amino acids. In nucleotides, the CDR3 is TGTGCCACCAGTGATTCCCAAAGAGGTGGCCACACCTTC. Its translation: CATSDSQRGGHTF.

The V call is TRBV3-1, the J call TRBJ2-5; a possible D gene is TRBD1 (5 bases). The CDR3 is 12 amino acids. CDR1 LGHDT and CDR2 YNNKEL come from the germline V gene (reference sequence). V was clipped by 6 bases and J by 7 bases, with 12 bases between them. The chain's CDR3 is CASSLLQGTQYF. CDR3 nucleotide sequence: TGTGCCAGCAGTTTACTGCAGGGGACCCAGTACTTC.

This clonotype was detected ten times or more. This chain connects TRBV5-1 to TRBJ2-1; 15 bases agree with TRBD2. J was trimmed by 0 bases and V by 7 bases; bases with no gene match: 8. In germline, CDR1 is SGHRS, CDR2 YFSETQ. The CDR3 consists of 18 residues. The CDR3: CASSAGLAGGRSYNEQFF. As DNA, the CDR3 is TGCGCCAGCTCTGCGGGACTAGCGGGAGGCCGCTCCTACAATGAGCAGTTCTTC.

The chain recombines TRBV7-2 with TRBJ2-7; D call uncertain. The CDR3 totals 11 residues. V lost 5 bases and J 4 bases, leaving 6 bases between the germline ends. Germline assignment: CDR1 SGHTA and CDR2 FQGNSA. CDR3 sequence reads: CASSEQYEQYF. In DNA form, the CDR3 reads TGTGCCAGCAGCGAACAGTACGAGCAGTACTTC. Full variable domain (remainder filled in from reference TRBV7-2 and TRBJ2-7): GAGVSQSPSNKVTEKGKDVELRCDPISGHTALYWYRQSLGQGLEFLIYFQGNSAPDKSGLPSDRFSAERTGGSVSTLTIQRTQQEDSAVYLCASSEQYEQYFGPGTRLTVT.

The chain links TRBV6-1 to TRBJ2-6; TRBD1 is a possible D gene (6 bases). Trimming stripped 0 bases from V and 4 bases from J, with 10 bases between. Germline CDR1 MNHNS, CDR2 SASEGT. The CDR3 has 16 residues. The CDR3 nucleotides are TGTGCCAGCAGTGAAGCCTCAGGGGCCGGGGCCAACGTCCTGACTTTC. Translated: CASSEASGAGANVLTF.

The rearrangement uses TRBV28 and TRBJ1-5; D is uncertain. CDR3 length: 12 amino acids. The germline V gene has CDR1 MDHEN and CDR2 SYDVKM. Trimming removed 6 bases at V and 9 bases at J, with 12 bases between. CDR3 sequence reads: CASSTPLSPQHF. The CDR3, as DNA: TGTGCCAGCAGCACCCCCCTCTCGCCCCAGCATTTT.

The rearrangement links TRBV10-3 to TRBJ2-4, with TRBD2 identical over 7 bases. This CDR3 spans 11 amino acids. Losses at the gene ends were 1 base for V and 13 bases for J; bases not matched to a gene: 1. Germline V lookup: CDR1 ENHRY, CDR2 SYGVKD. DNA for the CDR3: TGTGCCATCAGTGAGTTGCGGGAGCAGTACTTC. Amino acids: CAISELREQYF.

The rearrangement links TRBV11-3 to TRBJ2-7; D not resolved. Deletions cut 1 base from V and 3 bases from J, with 22 bases between. The germline V gene encodes CDR1 SGHNT and CDR2 YENEEA. The CDR3 has 18 amino acids. CDR3 sequence reads: CASSLVNQPIPLIYEQYF. CDR3 DNA: TGTGCCAGCAGCTTAGTCAACCAACCCATCCCCCTGATCTACGAGCAGTACTTC.

CDR3 sequence (DNA): TGTGCCAGCAGCGTAGAGGTCGGGGTACTGGGAAATGAGCAGTTCTTC. Encoded protein: CASSVEVGVLGNEQFF. The chain carries TRBV9 and TRBJ2-1; D is perhaps TRBD2 (5 bases). The CDR3 sequence is 16 residues long. CDR1 is SGDLS and CDR2 is YYNGEE in the germline V gene. V dropped 0 bases and J dropped 7 bases, with 17 bases sitting between them.

The genes are TRBV24-1 and TRBJ2-6; D remains unclear. Trimming removed 1 base from V and 4 bases from J, with 16 bases in between. CDR3 size: 18 residues. The V gene's germline CDR1 is KGHDR and CDR2 SFDVKD. CDR3 residues: CATSDFRPPRSGANVLTF. The CDR3 bases are TGTGCCACCAGTGATTTTAGGCCCCCGCGGTCCGGGGCCAACGTCCTGACTTTC.

This rearrangement joins TRBV6-2 or TRBV6-3 to TRBJ1-1; TRBD1 agrees at 7 bases. The CDR3 spans 20 residues. Losses at the gene ends were 6 bases for V and 3 bases for J; bases not matched to a gene: 25. The germline V gene has CDR1 MNHEY and CDR2 SVGEGT. The CDR3 region has the DNA TGTGCCAGCAGCCGTCCGGCGTCCACCCGACAGGGTCCAGGGTACACTGAAGCTTTCTTT. As protein: CASSRPASTRQGPGYTEAFF.

This chain connects TRBV11-2 to TRBJ2-1; the D is unclear. CDR1 and CDR2 from the germline V gene are SGHAT and FQNNGV. Trimming took off 5 bases at V and 0 bases at J, with 14 bases between the two ends. This CDR3 has 16 residues. Written as DNA, the CDR3 is TGTGCCAGCAGCCCCCTCCCAGGAAGCTCCTACAATGAGCAGTTCTTC. Amino acid sequence: CASSPLPGSSYNEQFF.

This chain uses TRBV24-1 with TRBJ1-5; D is undetermined. Trimming left V 6 bases short and J 0 bases short, with 5 bases between. The CDR3 runs to 13 residues. Germline CDR1 is KGHDR and CDR2 is SFDVKD. As DNA, the CDR3 is TGTGCCACCAGTTCACTTAGCAATCAGCCCCAGCATTTT. It translates to CATSSLSNQPQHF.

The V call is TRBV28, the J call TRBJ2-5; weak D call: TRBD2 (5 bases). This CDR3 is 14 amino acids long. Trimming removed 4 bases at V and 5 bases at J, with 14 bases between. Germline values: CDR1 MDHEN, CDR2 SYDVKM. CDR3 coding DNA: TGTGCCAGCAGTTATCAAGGACTCCCCGAGACCCAGTACTTC. This encodes CASSYQGLPETQYF.

This clonotype was seen a few times. The chain uses TRBV12-3 or TRBV12-4 and TRBJ1-4, with D possibly TRBD1 on 6 matching bases. Trimming shortened V by 4 bases and J by 8 bases, and 11 bases separated the two germline ends. This CDR3 comprises 13 residues. The CDR3 DNA is TGTGCCAGCAGTTCGGTCAGGGGAGAAAAACTGTTTTTT. Its protein product is CASSSVRGEKLFF.

The chain is built from TRBV4-3 and TRBJ2-1; no clear D gene. TRBJ2-7 matches the DNA end more closely, so the J call is doubtful. CDR1 and CDR2 from the germline V gene are LGHNA and YSLEER. This CDR3 has 15 amino acids. The CDR3 spells CASSRIMGSYNEQYF. As DNA, the CDR3 is TGCGCCAGCAGCCGGATCATGGGCTCCTACAATGAGCAGTACTTC.

The rearrangement uses TRBV12-3 or TRBV12-4 and TRBJ2-3; tentatively, D is TRBD2 (6 bases). This CDR3 is built from 15 residues. The germline V and J ends were trimmed by 3 bases and 4 bases, with 14 bases remaining between them. CDR3 residues: CASSFREAGADTQYF. In DNA, the CDR3 is TGTGCCAGCAGTTTTAGGGAGGCCGGGGCAGATACGCAGTATTTT.

The chain joins TRBV28 to TRBJ2-1; 12 nucleotides align to TRBD2. This CDR3 contains 18 residues. V lost 2 bases to trimming and J lost 2 bases; unmatched junction nucleotides: 7. Germline-derived CDR1 and CDR2 are MDHEN and SYDVKM. Written as DNA, the CDR3 is TGTGCCAGCAGTTTACTAGCGGGAGGGCTATTTCCCTACAATGAGCAGTTCTTC. This encodes CASSLLAGGLFPYNEQFF.

The chain carries TRBV6-2 or TRBV6-3 and TRBJ2-3; 11 nucleotides line up with TRBD2. The V and J ends lost 2 bases and 4 bases, in that order; junction bases with no gene match: 2. The CDR3 has 15 residues. Germline V gives CDR1 MNHEY, CDR2 SVGEGT. The CDR3 DNA sequence: TGTGCCAGCAGTTACGGGACTAGCGGACCAGATACGCAGTATTTT. Encoded protein: CASSYGTSGPDTQYF.

The table lists this clonotype with a few counts. DNA for the CDR3: TGCAGCGTTGATAGGTTAGGGGATGGCTACACCTTC. This codes for CSVDRLGDGYTF. This chain joins TRBV29-1 and TRBJ1-2; a weak D match, TRBD1 (5 bases). V was cut by 3 bases and J by 6 bases, with 11 bases left in between. The CDR3 is 12 amino acids. The germline gives CDR1 SQVTM, CDR2 ANQGSEA.

The chain carries TRBV12-3 or TRBV12-4 and TRBJ1-4, with D possibly matching TRBD1 (6 bases). The CDR3 is made up of 15 amino acids. V lost 4 bases, J lost 7 bases, and 16 bases lay in between. The DNA of the CDR3 is TGTGCCAGCAGTTCTTCTTCAGGGGTCGGTGAAAAACTGTTTTTT. Its protein product is CASSSSSGVGEKLFF.

As DNA, the CDR3 is TGTGCCAGCAGTTTCCACTCCAACGGGGTCGGGGTAACAGATACGCAGTATTTT. The encoded protein is CASSFHSNGVGVTDTQYF. The chain combines TRBV6-5 with TRBJ2-3; D may be TRBD2 (5 bases). The CDR3 contains 18 residues. Germline CDR1 is MNHEY and CDR2 is SVGAGI. V was cut by 4 bases and J by 3 bases, with 23 bases left in between.

The chain uses TRBV12-3 or TRBV12-4 and TRBJ2-7; 8 bases are shared with TRBD1. The CDR3 consists of 17 residues. J was trimmed by 3 bases and V by 6 bases; bases with no gene match: 16. The CDR3 sequence: CASRRGQGVGEGYEQYF. CDR3 sequence (DNA): TGTGCCAGCAGGCGCGGACAGGGTGTAGGGGAAGGCTACGAGCAGTACTTC.

Only a few counts were recorded for this clonotype. CDR3: CASSLVIGLADRPFEQYF. CDR3 bases: TGTGCCAGCAGCTTAGTAATAGGACTAGCCGACCGCCCTTTCGAGCAGTACTTC. The rearrangement joins TRBV7-9 to TRBJ2-7; 8 bases line up with TRBD2. J gave up 6 bases and V 1 base, and 17 bases lay outside the gene matches. This CDR3 is built from 18 residues. Germline CDR1 reads SEHNR; CDR2 reads FQNEAQ (reference sequence).